This T cell receptor beta chain originates from a study of human T cells and chemical hapten exposure. On the study more broadly: Variability of per-sample TCR yields stemmed mainly from small differences in pooled library volume.

TCRdb re-called the RACE reads with MiXCR, one entry per CDR3 protein. The sample includes 250,000 to 300,000 distinct CDR3 sequences, approximately 7.5% of them seen just once. The time point: pre-sensitization, week 0. Treatment noted: therapeutic diphenylcyclopropenone sensitization with weekly scalp DPC. Patients had alopecia, were aged 18 to 70, and were not pregnant. The sample holds many counts of this clonotype. Its antigen is as yet unknown. The CDR3 extends over 16 amino acids. CDR1 is DFQATT and CDR2 is SNEGSKA in the germline V gene (reference sequence). The ends were cut back, 0 bases at V and 3 bases at J, with 17 bases in the middle. Study-level findings and limits: TCRs exceeding 1 in 1000 frequency stayed unchanged with DPC sensitization.

The receptor's source is a man aged 18-30 years with alopecia areata. Some clones in this sample may be carry-over from other donors' samples. The material sequenced was whole blood, taken in connection with sensitization to the hapten diphenylcyclopropenone (DPC). V usage is TRBV20-1 and J usage is TRBJ1-1; a weak D match, TRBD1 (5 bases). The CDR3 loop is CSARDFGGGKDTEAFF. The CDR3 DNA is TGCAGTGCTAGAGATTTCGGGGGGGGAAAGGACACTGAAGCTTTCTTT.